This T cell receptor beta chain was recorded in a study of T cell responses to AZD1222 COVID-19 vaccine. Whole-study findings and limits: Possibly, clonal diversity was underestimated; donors were largely white British and included more females. The number of AZD1222 recipients seropositive at baseline was only 6 or 7. Reports say nearly half of spike-specific TCRs go after unmutated variant regions. The repertoires were collected only after the peak T cell response.

Remarks on this clone: Its antigen remains unidentified.

Trimming at V came to 6 bases and at J to 9 bases, leaving 8 bases not matched to a gene. Germline V lookup: CDR1 MGHDK, CDR2 SYGVNS. The CDR3 is 13 amino acids. Method: immunoSEQ multiplex PCR; TCRdb's copy keeps in-frame clones and lacks some. The repertoire includes approximately 130,000 clones, 85% of them detected once, and roughly 8.7% sits in the top ten. This receptor was identified in an adult who received the MenACWY meningococcal vaccine as a control. The V call is TRBV25-1, the J call TRBJ1-2; 9 nucleotides agree with TRBD1. This sample comprised peripheral blood, obtained 28 days after the second dose of the MenACWY control vaccine. The CDR3 coding sequence is TGTGCCAGCAGCCCCACAGGGGGCGGGCGCTACACCTTC. This codes for CASSPTGGGRYTF.